The present T cell receptor beta chain was sequenced within a study of cytomegalovirus exposure and HLA in healthy donors. On the study more broadly: It was reported in a later analysis that the 100 to 150 validation repertoires used the same platform as the approximately 670 first-cohort repertoires.

Regarding the study as a whole: Later, an analysis found that TCR clusters from the first cohort tended to co-occur in the 120 or so validation repertoires. According to the study, about 180 TCR beta chains were cytomegalovirus-associated.

In regard to this clone: Its antigen is still unknown.

This CDR3 region has 16 residues. V lost 2 bases, J lost 1 base, and 11 bases lay in between. The germline V gene has CDR1 SGHNT and CDR2 YENEEA. It was the roughly 130-subject validation cohort, separate from the approximately 700-subject first cohort, to which the donors belonged. Using immunoSEQ multiplex PCR, the repertoire was profiled, and TCRdb retains in-frame clones only, with some absent. The repertoire holds around 140,000 clones, around 90% seen once, with under 9% in the top ten. The source of this sequence is a man between 18 and 35 years old in good health and CMV-seropositive. This chain uses TRBV11-3 with TRBJ2-2, with D perhaps matching TRBD2 (6 bases). Specimen: PBMCs. In DNA form, the CDR3 reads TGTGCCAGCAGCTTAAGAAGCGGGCAGAACACCGGGGAGCTGTTTTTT. It translates to CASSLRSGQNTGELFF.